This T cell receptor beta chain derives from a study of shared clonotypes between healthy human individuals. The assay was immunoSEQ multiplex PCR, and TCRdb's table has in-frame clones only and misses some. The table has about 1 million clones, around 76% seen once. This clone has ten or more counts. V was pared by 2 bases and J by 8 bases, with 10 bases between. In germline, CDR1 is SGHNT, CDR2 YYREEE (reference sequence). The CDR3 is made up of 12 amino acids. The chain is built from TRBV5-4 and TRBJ1-2, with D uncertain. The sequence came from a man between 18 and 29 years old in good health. Sequenced input: memory CD4+ T cells sorted from blood. As to subset: CD45RA-negative fraction. This chain's CDR3 is CASSFGLSGYTF. The CDR3 DNA reads TGTGCCAGCAGCTTTGGTCTGTCGGGCTACACCTTC.